The clone carrying this TCR beta chain showed up just once. Researchers took blood at baseline, on cycle 4 day 1, and on cycle 7 day 1. The data originate from a study of OX40 agonist ivuxolimab in advanced cancers. Study background: Dose-escalation patients had hepatocellular carcinoma, melanoma, renal cell or head and neck cancer. Males comprised 82.7% of the group, whose mean age was about 61 years (range 23 to 79).

The CDR3 totals 14 residues. Germline CDR1 reads SGDLS; CDR2 reads YYNGEE. V was trimmed by 0 bases and J by 9 bases, leaving 13 bases between them. Sequencing used immunoSEQ multiplex PCR; TCRdb keeps in-frame clones, though not all of them. The sample contains tens of thousands of clones, over 75% of which appear only once. The specimen comprised CD4+ or CD8+ T cells sorted from blood, sampled in a trial of the OX40 agonist ivuxolimab. The sequence was obtained from an adult with an advanced solid tumor such as melanoma, head and neck, liver or kidney cancer. The rearrangement joins TRBV9 to TRBJ2-4; no reliable D call. CDR3 amino acids: CASSVGQVSGIQYF. CDR3 sequence (DNA): TGTGCCAGCAGCGTAGGTCAGGTTTCGGGCATTCAGTACTTC.